Listed below are T cell receptor beta chains from one sample, sequenced in a study of blood T cells in healthy people across ages. TCRdb reprocessed the 5' RACE reads via MiXCR and lists one record per CDR3 protein. The table records about 1.1 million distinct CDR3 sequences, 35% to 40% of them present only once. Input material: blood. The receptors shown here come from a young man in good health. Both conserved end residues are part of each CDR3.

V	J	CDR3
TRBV18	TRBJ1-6	CASPPGQNYNSPLHF
TRBV7-2	TRBJ2-1	CASSYRLDYNEQFF
TRBV12-3/TRBV12-4	TRBJ2-1	CASSGELAGTPNEQFF
TRBV29-1	TRBJ1-4	CSVAPGTGGEKLFF
TRBV7-3	TRBJ1-2	CASSLDRGFGYGYTF
TRBV28	TRBJ2-7	CASSPTGLAGVGSEQYF
TRBV20-1	TRBJ2-7	CSAPALTSASYEQYF
TRBV30	TRBJ1-2	CAWSGTANGYTF
TRBV20-1	TRBJ2-7	CSARDLGTPRGYEQYF
TRBV20-1	TRBJ2-3	CSAPGDPLGPDTQYF
TRBV5-1	TRBJ2-6	CATGQGNSGANVLTF
TRBV5-1	TRBJ1-1	CASSLEQGGFTEAFF
TRBV20-1	TRBJ1-1	CSAREHNMNTEAFF
TRBV3-1	TRBJ2-3	CASSLGGLAPYTQYF
TRBV18	TRBJ2-3	CASSPLHRTDTQYF
TRBV6-2/TRBV6-3	TRBJ2-7	CASTLLTGGISEQYF
TRBV6-5	TRBJ2-2	CASSPAGANTWELFF
TRBV4-3	TRBJ2-5	CASSQGSGRKETQYF
TRBV7-2	TRBJ1-1	CASSAGTATTEAFF
TRBV7-9	TRBJ2-2	CASVRLLNTGELFF
TRBV12-3/TRBV12-4	TRBJ2-3	CASSLRTGGLDTQYF
TRBV27	TRBJ2-1	CASRPTSGGASSYNEQFF
TRBV6-2/TRBV6-3	TRBJ2-2	CASSYSNIGELFF
TRBV7-9	TRBJ2-1	CASSLTAGTDSYNEQFF
TRBV4-3	TRBJ1-6	CASSQERESSYNSPLHF
TRBV20-1	TRBJ1-2	CCFNDGQGNYGYTF
TRBV12-3/TRBV12-4	TRBJ2-5	CASSCGPAETQYF
TRBV5-1	TRBJ2-1	CASSITGGSSYNEQFF
TRBV5-5	TRBJ2-3	CASTPEDVRSSDTQYF
TRBV20-1	TRBJ2-5	CSASRGDNEQYF
TRBV3-1	TRBJ1-2	CASSQDYRADGYTF
TRBV6-6	TRBJ2-3	CASSPLASSPTDTQYF
TRBV20-1	TRBJ1-2	CSVADRASDGYTF